This is a list of T cell receptor beta chains from one sample in a study of T cell responses to AZD1222 COVID-19 vaccine. Produced via immunoSEQ multiplex PCR; TCRdb's table is partial and in-frame only. Of about 48,000 clones in the sample, approximately 89% were seen once. The sequences come from peripheral blood, collected 28 days after the second AZD1222 dose. These TCRs come from an adult who received the AZD1222 COVID-19 vaccine. CDR3s include the opening cysteine and the closing phenylalanine or tryptophan. A D gene is named only where the DNA matches it firmly. Size values are once, few and many counts, or a class for expanded clones, and some rows have none.

d_call j_call cdr3_length v_call clone_size cdr3_nt cdr3_aa
TRBD1 TRBJ1-1 12 TRBV29-1 NA TGCAGCGCCACGGACAGGGGGACTGAAGCTTTCTTT CSATDRGTEAFF
NA TRBJ2-1 12 TRBV5-1 NA TGCGCCAGCAGCCCCCAGGACAATGAGCAGTTCTTC CASSPQDNEQFF
TRBD1 TRBJ1-1 15 TRBV7-9 NA TGTGCCAGCAGCGCTACTGGGACAGGGAACACTGAAGCTTTCTTT CASSATGTGNTEAFF
NA TRBJ1-5 14 TRBV6-5 NA TGTGCCAGCAGTTACTCGATAGGGAATCAGCCCCAGCATTTT CASSYSIGNQPQHF
NA TRBJ1-6 13 TRBV4-1 NA TGCGCCAGCATGGACCGTGGGGATTCACCCCTCCACTTT CASMDRGDSPLHF
NA TRBJ2-3 13 TRBV19 once TGTGCCAGTAGTATCATCAACACAGATACGCAGTATTTT CASSIINTDTQYF
NA TRBJ1-2 15 TRBV6-5 few TGTGCCAGCAGTTGGGGGGACGGACCTAACTATGGCTACACCTTC CASSWGDGPNYGYTF
NA TRBJ2-7 11 TRBV6-5 few TGTGCCAGCAGTTATCGGGGAGAGCAGTACTTC CASSYRGEQYF
NA TRBJ2-1 18 TRBV4-3 NA TGCGCCAGCAGCCAAGTGACGGAGGAGGTTTACTCCTACAATGAGCAGTTCTTC CASSQVTEEVYSYNEQFF
NA TRBJ2-2 17 TRBV7-6 NA TGTGCCAGCAGCTCCCGTTCGGAGGTCGCGAACACCGGGGAGCTGTTTTTT CASSSRSEVANTGELFF
NA TRBJ1-3 15 TRBV15 NA TGTGCCACCAGCAGGGTACACAGAGCGGGAAACACCATATATTTT CATSRVHRAGNTIYF
TRBD2 TRBJ2-2 17 TRBV5-6 once TGTGCCAGCAGCTTGCTAGCGGGAGCTTCGAACACCGGGGAGCTGTTTTTT CASSLLAGASNTGELFF
NA TRBJ2-4 10 TRBV6-5 NA TGTGCCAGCAGCCTTTCCCCCCAGTACTTC CASSLSPQYF
TRBD2 TRBJ2-2 15 TRBV6-5 NA TGTGCCAGCAGCCAGGGCCGGGGGGACACCGGGGAGCTGTTTTTT CASSQGRGDTGELFF
NA TRBJ2-2 13 TRBV19 NA TGTGCCAGTAGTCCTACCCACACCGGGGAGCTGTTTTTT CASSPTHTGELFF
NA TRBJ1-2 14 TRBV9 NA TGTGCCAGCAGCGTAGGTTTGGGAAATTATGGCTACACCTTC CASSVGLGNYGYTF
TRBD2 TRBJ2-1 15 TRBV5-1 NA TGCGCCAGCAGCCAGCGGGGTGGTTCGTTCCATGAGCAGTTCTTC CASSQRGGSFHEQFF
NA TRBJ1-5 14 TRBV19 NA TGTGCCAGTAGTATAGGAGGGAAAGGTCAGCCCCAGCATTTT CASSIGGKGQPQHF
TRBD1 TRBJ2-7 15 TRBV6-5 NA TGTGCCAGCACTTTGACAGGGGCCAGCTCCTACGAGCAGTACTTC CASTLTGASSYEQYF
TRBD2 TRBJ2-2 14 TRBV29-1 NA TGCAGCGTCCACGCTAGCGGGAACACCGGGGAGCTGTTTTTT CSVHASGNTGELFF
NA TRBJ1-1 15 TRBV19 once TGTGCCAGTAGTATAAGGGTCACCCTGAACACTGAAGCTTTCTTT CASSIRVTLNTEAFF
NA TRBJ1-1 13 TRBV6-5 NA TGTGCCAGCAGGTCTACCGAGAACACTGAAGCTTTCTTT CASRSTENTEAFF
TRBD1 TRBJ1-2 15 TRBV3-1/TRBV3-2 NA TGTGCCAGCAGCCCCCCTACAGGGGGCAACTATGGCTACACCTTC CASSPPTGGNYGYTF
NA TRBJ2-5 13 TRBV19 NA TGTGCCAGTAGTATGTCGGGGAAAGAGACCCAGTACTTC CASSMSGKETQYF
NA TRBJ2-5 17 TRBV9 NA TGTGCCAGCAGCGTCAGGGAGTGGCCGTCGGCGTCGGAGACCCAGTACTTC CASSVREWPSASETQYF
TRBD1 TRBJ1-2 15 TRBV6-5 NA TGTGCCAGCAGTTCCCGACAGGGGCCTAACTATGGCTACACCTTC CASSSRQGPNYGYTF
NA TRBJ1-2 14 TRBV27 NA TGTGCCAGCAGCCCAGGTCCCGGTATTTATGGCTACACCTTC CASSPGPGIYGYTF
TRBD1 TRBJ1-3 16 TRBV10-3 once TGTGCCATCAGTGATCAGACAGGGGGCACAGGAAACACCATATATTTT CAISDQTGGTGNTIYF
NA TRBJ2-1 15 TRBV5-1 NA TGCGCCAGCAGTTGGGGGCAGGGGACCTACAATGAGCAGTTCTTC CASSWGQGTYNEQFF
TRBD2 TRBJ2-1 15 TRBV5-1 NA TGCGCCAGCAGCTTGGGGGTAGCGGGGGTGGATGAGCAGTTCTTC CASSLGVAGVDEQFF
NA TRBJ1-4 14 TRBV15 NA TGTGCCACCAGCAGAGAGGGGGCTCGGGAAAAACTGTTTTTT CATSREGAREKLFF
NA TRBJ2-2 15 TRBV10-1 once TGCGCCAGCAGTGAGGTCTTTCCGGGGACCGGGGAGCTGTTTTTT CASSEVFPGTGELFF
TRBD2 TRBJ2-4 17 TRBV7-2 NA TGTGCCAGCAGCTTAGGTACAGCGGGGGAAGCCAAAAACATTCAGTACTTC CASSLGTAGEAKNIQYF
NA TRBJ2-1 15 TRBV4-2 NA TGTGCCAGCAGCCATTCTCCCGAGCGAAACAATGAGCAGTTCTTC CASSHSPERNNEQFF
NA TRBJ2-5 15 TRBV14 NA TGTGCCAGCAGCCAAGAAGTAGAAGGGCAAGAGACCCAGTACTTC CASSQEVEGQETQYF
NA TRBJ2-7 13 TRBV7-9 NA TGTGCCAGCAGCTTAGGGATTCGCTACGAGCAGTACTTC CASSLGIRYEQYF
NA TRBJ1-2 13 TRBV3-1/TRBV3-2 NA TGTGCCAGCAGCCAAGAGAACCGCTATGGCTACACCTTC CASSQENRYGYTF
TRBD1 TRBJ1-5 14 TRBV19 NA TGTGCCAGCACGTCAGGGGGCTCCAATCAGCCCCAGCATTTT CASTSGGSNQPQHF
NA TRBJ1-6 13 TRBV19 NA TGTGCCAGTAGTATTCTGGGGGATTCACCCCTCCACTTT CASSILGDSPLHF
TRBD1 TRBJ1-5 14 TRBV27 NA TGTGCCAGCAGTTACATACAGGGGAGGCAGCCCCAGCATTTT CASSYIQGRQPQHF
NA TRBJ1-2 13 TRBV11-2 NA TGTGCCAGCAGCACACAATTCGGAGATGGCTACACCTTC CASSTQFGDGYTF